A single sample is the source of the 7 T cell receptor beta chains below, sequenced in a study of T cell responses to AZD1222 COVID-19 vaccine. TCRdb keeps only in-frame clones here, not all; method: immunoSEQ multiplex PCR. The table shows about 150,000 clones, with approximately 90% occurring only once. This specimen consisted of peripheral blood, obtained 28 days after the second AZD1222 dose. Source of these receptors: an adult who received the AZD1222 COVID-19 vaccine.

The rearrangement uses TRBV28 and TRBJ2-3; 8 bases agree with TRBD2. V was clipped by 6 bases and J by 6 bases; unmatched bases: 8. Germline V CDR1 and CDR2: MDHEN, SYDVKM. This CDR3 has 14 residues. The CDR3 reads CASSSLGLGDTQYF. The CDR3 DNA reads TGTGCCAGCAGCTCACTGGGACTAGGGGATACGCAGTATTTT.

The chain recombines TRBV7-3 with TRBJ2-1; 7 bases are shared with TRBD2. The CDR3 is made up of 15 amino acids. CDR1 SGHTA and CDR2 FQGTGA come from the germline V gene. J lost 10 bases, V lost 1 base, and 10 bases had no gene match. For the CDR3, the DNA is TGTGCCAGCAGCTTAAACCCGCTAACTAGCGACGAGCAGTTCTTC. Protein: CASSLNPLTSDEQFF.

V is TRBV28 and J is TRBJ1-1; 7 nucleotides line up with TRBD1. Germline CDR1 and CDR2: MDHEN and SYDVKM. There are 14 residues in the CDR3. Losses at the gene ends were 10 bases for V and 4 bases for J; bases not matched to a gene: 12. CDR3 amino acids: CATSLTGLSTEAFF. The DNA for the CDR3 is TGTGCCACCTCGTTGACAGGGTTGAGCACTGAAGCTTTCTTT.

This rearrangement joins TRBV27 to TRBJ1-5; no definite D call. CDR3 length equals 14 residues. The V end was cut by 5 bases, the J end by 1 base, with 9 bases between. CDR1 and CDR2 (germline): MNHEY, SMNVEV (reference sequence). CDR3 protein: CASSPSRSNQPQHF. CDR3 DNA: TGTGCCAGCAGTCCCTCAAGGAGCAATCAGCCCCAGCATTTT.

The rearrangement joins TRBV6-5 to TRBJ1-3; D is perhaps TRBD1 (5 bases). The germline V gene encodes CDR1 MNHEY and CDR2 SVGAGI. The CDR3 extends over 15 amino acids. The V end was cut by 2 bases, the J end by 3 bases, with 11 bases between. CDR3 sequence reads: CASSYGDVLGNTIYF. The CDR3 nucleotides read TGTGCCAGCAGTTACGGGGACGTACTTGGAAACACCATATATTTT.

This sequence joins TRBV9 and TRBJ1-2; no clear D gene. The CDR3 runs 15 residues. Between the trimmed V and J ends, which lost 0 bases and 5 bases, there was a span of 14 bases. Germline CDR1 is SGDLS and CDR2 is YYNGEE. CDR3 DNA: TGTGCCAGCAGCGTAGGATCGGGCCGTACATATGGCTACACCTTC. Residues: CASSVGSGRTYGYTF.

CDR3 sequence reads: CASSPGTGRNTIYF. CDR3 coding DNA: TGTGCCAGCTCACCAGGGACAGGACGAAACACCATATATTTT. This rearrangement joins TRBV18 to TRBJ1-3; 8 positions match TRBD1. The V and J ends lost 2 bases and 5 bases, in that order; junction bases with no gene match: 2. Germline CDR1 is KGHSH and CDR2 is LQKENI. The CDR3 is 14 residues long.